This T cell receptor beta chain is from a study of early T cells in non-severe SARS-CoV-2 infection (TCRdb year 2021). Background for the entire study: Because TCR sequencing relied on bulk RNA taken from unsorted whole blood, pairing of alpha and beta chains was not possible.

A case-control design nested within a healthcare worker cohort in London, UK, was used, with weekly nasopharyngeal swab PCR tests and blood sampling performed. Healthcare workers were enrolled in the week of the UK lockdown, from 23 to 31 March 2020, and were followed every week for up to about 16 weeks. In its sample, this clonotype was seen many times. Its recognized antigen is unknown. Base qualities are not provided; no much larger clone lies one nucleotide away. General findings and caveats noted by the study authors: VDJdb matching was skewed toward anti-spike CD8 responses and likely underestimated virus-specific expansions by missing private and CD4 specificities.

Its CDR3 holds 13 amino acids, cysteine through phenylalanine. Only CDR3 DNA remains: 39 bases, in frame from the first base. The germline ends are 8 bases apart after V is trimmed by 0 bases and J by 6 bases. Taken from the germline V gene, the CDR1 and CDR2 loops are MNHEY and SVGEGT. Libraries were built with 5' RACE. The sequencer listed for this sample is NextSeq 500. The TCR library protocol attached unique molecular identifiers to individual cDNA molecules to correct for sequencing error and PCR bias. Both TCR alpha and beta chains were sequenced, and tight co-correlation was observed between alpha and beta sequence abundances in each sample. The authors processed their data as follows. Decombinator V4 was used to annotate TCR sequences for V gene, J gene and CDR3. Expanded TCRs were defined as changing significantly between any two time points under a Poisson model with p below 0.0001. TCR abundances were normalised to the total number of TCRs sequenced per sample and were expressed as counts per million. TRAV1-2 paired with TRAJ12, TRAJ20 or TRAJ33 defined MAIT TCRs, while TRAV10 paired with TRAJ18 defined iNKT TCRs. VDJdb, accessed 1 November 2021, was searched for CMV, EBV and SARS-CoV-2 annotated TCRs, excluding TCRs annotated for multiple antigens. TCRdb passed the public sequencing reads through fastp at Q25 and MiXCR, retaining productive beta sequences. Identical CDR3 proteins give one entry, which carries the most common genes and DNA. V and J calls and clone size were set by TCRdb, not the authors. Counted in this sample were nearly 45,000 distinct CDR3 sequences; approximately 10% of them appeared once. The ten largest clones take up more than 9.5% of the sample.

The receptor was derived from an adult who was a healthcare worker with PCR-confirmed SARS-CoV-2 infection or an uninfected control (not recorded which). Sequencing used whole blood. The sequence joins TRBV6-2 or TRBV6-3 to TRBJ1-2; no D gene can be assigned with confidence. The CDR3 corresponds to CASSYSGIDGYTF. The bases read TGTGCCAGCAGTTACTCAGGGATTGATGGCTACACCTTC.